Each of the 25 T cell receptor beta chains below was sequenced from the same sample in a study of identical twins. TCRdb re-called the 5' RACE reads with MiXCR, one entry per CDR3 protein. The top ten clones hold 1.5% to 2% of a sample with 750,000 to 950,000 distinct CDR3 sequences, more than 9% of them seen once. The sample also formed part of further work on yellow fever vaccine responses in identical twins.

Sequenced sample: PBMCs. These receptor sequences come from a woman aged 18 to 35 in good health.

V and J are TRBV20-1 and TRBJ2-3; tentative D call: TRBD2 (6 bases). The CDR3 length is 15 residues. Trimming stripped 5 bases from V and 6 bases from J, with 21 bases between. Germline-derived CDR1 and CDR2 are DFQATT and SNEGSKA (reference sequence). The CDR3 here is CSAWGGGAFRDTQYF. In DNA, the CDR3 is TGCAGTGCTTGGGGAGGCGGGGCTTTCCGGGATACGCAGTATTTT.

The chain recombines TRBV7-8 with TRBJ2-7; D possibly corresponds to TRBD2 (6 bases). The CDR3 loop spans 13 amino acids. Germline lookup yields CDR1 SGHVS and CDR2 FQNEAQ. The V end lost 3 bases, the J end lost 3 bases, and 9 bases lay between the germline ends. CDR3 bases: TGTGCCAGCAGCTTTCCGGGGGTCTACGAGCAGTACGTC. Translation gives CASSFPGVYEQYV.

This clonotype has only a few counts. This chain uses TRBV15 with TRBJ1-3, with D possibly matching TRBD1 (5 bases). Trimming removed 3 bases from V and 3 bases from J, with 9 bases in between. The V gene's germline CDR1 is LNHNV and CDR2 YYDKDF (reference sequence). The CDR3 consists of 14 residues. Written as DNA, the CDR3 is TGTGCCACCAGCAGCGGGGGTGGTGGAAACACCATATATTTT. As protein: CATSSGGGGNTIYF.

Only a few counts were recorded for this clonotype. This chain links TRBV11-3 with TRBJ2-7, with D maybe TRBD2 (6 bases). The CDR3 extends over 14 amino acids. The germline gives CDR1 SGHNT, CDR2 YENEEA. With 6 bases removed from V and 0 bases from J, the gap between germline ends came to 12 bases. The CDR3 protein is CASSNSGNSYEQYF. CDR3 in DNA: TGTGCCAGCAGTAATAGCGGCAACTCCTACGAGCAGTACTTC.

In its sample, this clonotype was seen a few times. The chain recombines TRBV29-1 with TRBJ2-1, with 11 bases lining up with TRBD2. After removal of 5 bases from V and 6 bases from J, the junction contained 9 bases not matched to a gene. Germline-derived CDR1 and CDR2 are SQVTM and ANQGSEA. The CDR3 sequence is 15 residues long. The CDR3 is CSVILLAGVGNEQFF. The CDR3 region has the DNA TGCAGCGTTATACTACTAGCGGGAGTCGGCAATGAGCAGTTCTTC.

Only one count was recorded for this clonotype. J is TRBJ2-1 and V is TRBV20-1; D possibly uses TRBD1 or TRBD2 (6 bases each). This CDR3 is 16 amino acids long. V was clipped by 3 bases and J by 0 bases, with 15 bases between them. The germline gives CDR1 DFQATT, CDR2 SNEGSKA (reference sequence). The CDR3 spells CSASKPKGGSYNEQFF. Written as DNA, the CDR3 is TGCAGTGCTAGTAAGCCCAAGGGGGGCTCCTACAATGAGCAGTTCTTC.

This clonotype was counted between two and nine times. The V gene is TRBV28, the J gene TRBJ2-1; possible D gene TRBD1, 5 bases. There are 14 residues in the CDR3. The V gene lost 2 bases and the J gene lost 8 bases, with 13 bases spanning the gap. Germline CDR1 and CDR2: MDHEN and SYDVKM. The CDR3 region is CASSLRGSGDEQFF. For the CDR3, the DNA is TGTGCCAGCAGTTTAAGGGGTAGTGGTGATGAGCAGTTCTTC.

The J gene is TRBJ2-1, the V gene TRBV10-2; D is tentatively TRBD1 or TRBD2 (5 bases each). Trimming stripped 6 bases from V and 2 bases from J, with 14 bases between. Per germline, CDR1 WSHSY and CDR2 SAAADI. The CDR3 runs to 15 residues. The chain's CDR3 is CASRRGEGTYNEQFF. CDR3 DNA: TGCGCCAGCAGACGGGGCGAGGGGACCTACAATGAGCAGTTCTTC.

This clonotype has more than one count but fewer than ten. The J gene is TRBJ2-2, the V gene TRBV28, with D possibly TRBD1 on 6 matching bases. Germline CDR1 is MDHEN and CDR2 is SYDVKM. The V gene lost 6 bases and the J gene lost 1 base, with 15 bases spanning the gap. This CDR3 is built from 16 residues. This CDR3 reads CASRYGGAGNTGELFF. CDR3 coding DNA: TGTGCCAGCAGATATGGGGGCGCGGGGAACACCGGGGAGCTGTTTTTT.

This sequence joins TRBV20-1 and TRBJ1-5; a weak D match, TRBD1 (5 bases). The V end was cut by 0 bases, the J end by 1 base, with 16 bases between. The germline CDR1 and CDR2 sequences are DFQATT and SNEGSKA (reference sequence). The CDR3 has 17 amino acids. As DNA, the CDR3 is TGCAGTGCTAGAGATGTCCGGGGGTGGGCGAGCAATCAGCCCCAGCATTTT. Translated: CSARDVRGWASNQPQHF.

This clonotype was recorded at least ten times. The CDR3 sequence: CASSLNPPGEEQYF. CDR3 nucleotide sequence: TGTGCCAGCAGTTTAAATCCTCCGGGTGAGGAGCAGTACTTC. V usage is TRBV12-3 or TRBV12-4 and J usage is TRBJ2-7; D remains unclear. CDR3 size: 14 residues. V was clipped by 2 bases and J by 7 bases, with 15 bases between them.

This clonotype was recorded at least ten times. This sequence joins TRBV10-2 and TRBJ2-3; weak D call: TRBD2 (5 bases). V lost 2 bases to trimming and J lost 0 bases, with 9 bases between them. Germline V gene sequence: CDR1 WSHSY, CDR2 SAAADI. The CDR3 has 15 residues. The CDR3: CASSENGVSTDTQYF. CDR3 in DNA: TGCGCCAGCAGTGAGAACGGGGTTAGCACAGATACGCAGTATTTT.

This clonotype appeared a few times. The chain's CDR3 is CAISDGTGNEQFF. In nucleotides, the CDR3 is TGTGCCATCAGCGATGGGACTGGCAATGAGCAGTTCTTC. V is TRBV10-3 and J is TRBJ2-1; D is possibly TRBD2 (6 bases). Germline V lookup: CDR1 ENHRY, CDR2 SYGVKD. The CDR3 spans 13 residues. V lost 6 bases and J 6 bases, leaving 12 bases between the germline ends.

The V gene is TRBV28, the J gene TRBJ2-1; no firm D call. This CDR3 contains 13 residues. Germline values: CDR1 MDHEN, CDR2 SYDVKM. The ends were cut back, 4 bases at V and 6 bases at J, with 10 bases in the middle. The CDR3 sequence: CASSSPNPNEQFF. CDR3 coding DNA: TGTGCCAGCAGTTCGCCTAATCCCAATGAGCAGTTCTTC.

This chain links TRBV20-1 with TRBJ2-3, with D possibly TRBD2 on 7 matching bases. CDR1 is DFQATT and CDR2 is SNEGSKA in the germline V gene (reference sequence). V dropped 4 bases and J dropped 0 bases, with 17 bases sitting between them. The CDR3 runs to 16 residues. The CDR3 protein is CSATLAGAFSTDTQYF. The CDR3, as DNA: TGCAGTGCTACCTTGGCGGGGGCCTTTAGCACAGATACGCAGTATTTT.

At least ten counts were recorded for this clonotype. The rearrangement links TRBV2 to TRBJ2-7; D is unclear. This CDR3 region has 11 residues. V was clipped by 3 bases and J by 2 bases, with 2 bases between them. Germline V CDR1 and CDR2: SNHLY, FYNNEI. In DNA, the CDR3 is TGTGCCAGCAGTGACGCCTACGAGCAGTACTTC. This gives the protein CASSDAYEQYF.

In this sample, this clonotype turned up many times. J is TRBJ2-7 and V is TRBV29-1; D unresolved. Germline V gives CDR1 SQVTM, CDR2 ANQGSEA. The CDR3 has 9 residues. V was trimmed by 7 bases and J by 4 bases, leaving 5 bases between them. The CDR3 nucleotides are TGCAGCGCCTGGTACGAGCAGTACGTC. It specifies CSAWYEQYV.

Many counts were recorded for this clonotype. This chain connects TRBV5-5 to TRBJ1-5; D is perhaps TRBD1 (5 bases). Germline-derived CDR1 and CDR2 are SGHKS and YYEKEE (reference sequence). The CDR3 covers 18 residues. Trimming left V 0 bases short and J 7 bases short, with 23 bases between. The CDR3, as DNA: TGTGCCAGCAGCTTGGATTATCCGGGACCTGGGAACAACCAGCCCCAGCATTTT. It is translated as CASSLDYPGPGNNQPQHF.

The chain joins TRBV7-8 to TRBJ1-6; 7 bases align to TRBD1. V lost 1 base to trimming and J lost 9 bases; unmatched junction nucleotides: 6. The CDR3 is made up of 15 amino acids. Per germline, CDR1 SGHVS and CDR2 FQNEAQ. The CDR3 DNA follows: TGTGCCAGCAGCTTAGTGGCGACAGGGAGTTCACCCCTCCACTTT. Translated: CASSLVATGSSPLHF.

The J gene is TRBJ2-1, the V gene TRBV15, with D uncertain. This CDR3 is 15 amino acids long. Germline loops: CDR1 LNHNV, CDR2 YYDKDF (reference sequence). The V and J ends lost 0 bases and 1 base respectively, with 7 bases between them. CDR3 sequence reads: CATSRDPASYNEQFF. CDR3 nucleotides: TGTGCCACCAGCAGAGACCCGGCATCCTACAATGAGCAGTTCTTC.

This clonotype was recorded a few times. The chain combines TRBV7-9 with TRBJ2-4; 7 bases are shared with TRBD2. Germline V gene lookup returns CDR1 SEHNR and CDR2 FQNEAQ (reference sequence). J gave up 9 bases and V 1 base, and 15 bases lay outside the gene matches. This CDR3 has 17 amino acids. The CDR3 DNA reads TGTGCCAGCAGCTTAGATGTTGCGGGAGCGCGAACGGGCATTCAGTACTTC. It translates to CASSLDVAGARTGIQYF.

This clonotype was counted only a few times. J is TRBJ2-5 and V is TRBV10-2; TRBD1 is a possible D gene (5 bases). Germline loops: CDR1 WSHSY, CDR2 SAAADI. This CDR3 is 13 amino acids long. Deletions cut 7 bases from V and 4 bases from J, with 13 bases between. CDR3 region: CASNPQGLETQYF. CDR3 DNA: TGCGCCAGCAACCCCCAGGGCTTAGAGACCCAGTACTTC.

This clonotype was observed a few times. The chain links TRBV12-5 to TRBJ2-3, with D possibly TRBD2 on 6 matching bases. V lost 4 bases and J lost 0, with 11 bases in between. Germline V CDR1 and CDR2: LGHNT, FRNRAP. The CDR3 extends over 15 amino acids. CDR3 DNA sequence: TGTGCTAGTGGTTCGGGACTTTCTAGCACAGATACGCAGTATTTT. Residues: CASGSGLSSTDTQYF.

In this sample, this clonotype turned up many times. The rearrangement joins TRBV20-1 to TRBJ2-5; 8 nucleotides line up with TRBD2. Losses at the gene ends were 3 bases for V and 2 bases for J; bases not matched to a gene: 2. The CDR3 is 13 amino acids. The germline gives CDR1 DFQATT, CDR2 SNEGSKA (reference sequence). The chain's CDR3 is CSARAGGQETQYF. The CDR3 DNA is TGCAGTGCTAGGGCGGGGGGACAAGAGACCCAGTACTTC.

The chain employs TRBV12-3 or TRBV12-4 and TRBJ2-7; D unclear. The CDR3 covers 13 residues. The V gene lost 6 bases and the J gene lost 3 bases, with 12 bases spanning the gap. Here the CDR3 DNA reads TGTGCCAGCAGCTTTCTCGGGCTCTACGAGCAGTACTTC. Translated: CASSFLGLYEQYF.